This TCR beta chain was sequenced during a study of control samples from healthy donors and cancer patients. The CDR3 extends over 14 amino acids. The germline V gene encodes CDR1 ENHRY and CDR2 SYGVKD. V lost 0 bases and J lost 3, with 8 bases in between. TCRdb's table, derived via immunoSEQ multiplex PCR, lists solely in-frame clones and lacks some. The sample records approximately 230,000 clones, approximately 80% being singletons. The V call is TRBV10-3, the J call TRBJ1-2, with D tentatively TRBD1 (5 bases). The sequence was collected from an older woman with lung cancer. Sequenced sample: PBMCs. The CDR3 DNA is TGTGCCATCAGTGAGTCGACAGAGTACTATGGCTACACCTTC. As protein: CAISESTEYYGYTF.